One and the same sample provided the 26 T cell receptor beta chains below, sequenced in a study of T cells in Graves' hyperthyroidism and ophthalmopathy. Amplification of TCR beta CDR3 regions used RNA as the template. The TCR CDR3 was amplified in a first-round RT-PCR using the HTBI primer set. TCRdb recomputed calls from the multiplex PCR reads with MiXCR, one row per CDR3 protein. The repertoire includes fewer than 400,000 distinct CDR3 sequences, 16% of them detected once, and approximately 35% sits in the top ten. Source material: blood. The origin of the receptors is a man aged 30 to 39 with Graves' hyperthyroidism.

This clonotype appeared many times. This chain connects TRBV12-3 or TRBV12-4 to TRBJ2-7, with TRBD1 as a possible D gene (5 bases). V was shortened by 1 base and J by 5 bases, with 12 bases between the two germline ends. The CDR3 spans 14 residues. The CDR3 DNA is TGTGCCAGCAGTTTAGGGACACGGCCCGACGAGCAGTACTTC. Its protein product is CASSLGTRPDEQYF.

This clonotype occurred many times. V is TRBV30 and J is TRBJ2-5, with D perhaps matching TRBD1 or TRBD2 (6 bases each). V shed 7 bases and J shed 4 bases, with 13 bases lying between them. The V gene's germline CDR1 is GTSNPN and CDR2 SVGIG (reference sequence). This CDR3 spans 12 amino acids. The CDR3 DNA sequence: TGTGCCTTAGGGGGGTATCGAGAGACCCAGTACTTC. Translation gives CALGGYRETQYF. The full variable domain, with the rest looked up from reference TRBV30 and TRBJ2-5, is SQTIHQWPATLVQPVGSPLSLECTVEGTSNPNLYWYRQAAGRGLQLLFYSVGIGQISSEVPQNLSASRPQDRQFILSSKKLLLSDSGFYLCALGGYRETQYFGPGTRLLVL.

The chain couples TRBV29-1 to TRBJ2-3, with a tentative D call TRBD2 (7 bases). The V end lost 5 bases, the J end lost 6 bases, and 21 bases lay between the germline ends. Per germline, CDR1 SQVTM and CDR2 ANQGSEA. There are 15 residues in the CDR3. The CDR3: CSVLGGEGDSDTQYF. The CDR3 nucleotides read TGCAGCGTTTTAGGCGGGGAGGGGGACTCCGATACGCAGTATTTT.

Ten or more counts support this clonotype. The V call is TRBV5-1, the J call TRBJ1-1, with D possibly matching TRBD1 (5 bases). The CDR3 extends over 13 amino acids. CDR1 and CDR2 from the germline V gene are SGHRS and YFSETQ. Trimming cost V 3 bases and J 7 bases, with 13 bases left between them. CDR3 amino acids: CASSYDRDGEAFF. For the CDR3, the DNA is TGCGCCAGCAGCTACGACCGGGACGGTGAAGCTTTCTTT.

The V gene is TRBV5-5, the J gene TRBJ2-7; weak D call: TRBD1 (6 bases). The CDR3 runs 15 residues. Trimming took 4 bases from V and 4 from J, leaving 18 bases between them. Germline assignment: CDR1 SGHKS and CDR2 YYEKEE (reference sequence). CDR3 amino acids: CASSPAAGAGYEQYF. The CDR3 DNA is TGTGCCAGCAGCCCGGCCGCAGGGGCGGGTTACGAGCAGTACTTC. The full variable domain, with the rest looked up from reference TRBV5-5 and TRBJ2-7, is DAGVTQSPTHLIKTRGQQVTLRCSPISGHKSVSWYQQVLGQGPQFIFQYYEKEERGRGNFPDRFSARQFPNYSSELNVNALLLGDSALYLCASSPAAGAGYEQYFGPGTRLTVT.

This clonotype was found a few times. V and J are TRBV27 and TRBJ2-7; a weak D match, TRBD1 (6 bases). Germline lookup yields CDR1 MNHEY and CDR2 SMNVEV (reference sequence). The CDR3 has 14 residues. Trimming took off 6 bases at V and 0 bases at J, with 12 bases between the two ends. CDR3 amino acids: CASSGTGLSYEQYF. In DNA, the CDR3 is TGTGCCAGCAGCGGTACAGGGCTCTCCTACGAGCAGTACTTC.

This clonotype turned up a few times. This chain links TRBV6-5 with TRBJ2-7, with D possibly being TRBD1 or TRBD2 (5 bases each). V dropped 0 bases and J dropped 5 bases, with 26 bases sitting between them. Germline values: CDR1 MNHEY, CDR2 SVGAGI. CDR3 length: 19 residues. CDR3 DNA sequence: TGTGCCAGCAGTTACTCAGCCGGACGGGGCCTAGCCCCCCGGCACGAGCAGTACTTC. Translating gives CASSYSAGRGLAPRHEQYF.

This clonotype occurred many times. The chain uses TRBV11-1 and TRBJ2-7, with unresolved D. The V end was cut by 1 base, the J end by 3 bases, with 7 bases between. Germline V gene sequence: CDR1 SGHAT, CDR2 FQDESV (reference sequence). This CDR3 has 13 amino acids. The CDR3 loop is CASSLEERYEQYF. CDR3 in DNA: TGTGCCAGCAGCTTAGAGGAACGCTACGAGCAGTACTTC.

In this sample, this clonotype turned up many times. The rearrangement joins TRBV11-2 to TRBJ2-7; D possibly corresponds to TRBD1 (5 bases). Trimming pared 3 bases from V and 6 bases from J, leaving 21 bases between. This CDR3 spans 16 amino acids. The germline V gene encodes CDR1 SGHAT and CDR2 FQNNGV. The chain's CDR3 is CASSFSPALGLSEQYF. CDR3 in DNA: TGTGCCAGCAGCTTCAGCCCGGCTCTGGGGCTTTCCGAGCAGTACTTC.

This chain uses TRBV5-1 with TRBJ1-4, with D hard to call. V lost 0 bases and J 8 bases, leaving 8 bases between the germline ends. CDR3 length equals 13 residues. The germline CDR1 and CDR2 sequences are SGHRS and YFSETQ. The DNA for the CDR3 is TGCGCCAGCAGCTTGGCGCCTCCCGAAAAACTGTTTTTT. It is translated as CASSLAPPEKLFF.

The genes are TRBV20-1 and TRBJ1-1; D remains ambiguous. Germline CDR1 DFQATT, CDR2 SNEGSKA (reference sequence). Trimming took off 7 bases at V and 1 base at J, with 13 bases between the two ends. CDR3 size: 13 residues. Written as DNA, the CDR3 is TGCAGTGGGTCTATGTCGTCGAACACTGAAGCTTTCTTT. Protein: CSGSMSSNTEAFF.

Remarks on this clonotype: A much larger clonotype is one base distant, so this may be a read error. The chain recombines TRBV3-1 with TRBJ2-3, with D perhaps assigned TRBD1 or TRBD2 (5 bases each). Trimming removed 4 bases from V and 4 bases from J, with 18 bases in between. The CDR3 contains 16 residues. CDR1 is LGHDT, CDR2 YNNKEL, per germline (reference sequence). The CDR3, as DNA: TGTGCCAGCAGCCCCAACATGGGGGAGAAACCAGATACGCAGTATTTT. It codes for CASSPNMGEKPDTQYF.

This clonotype has ten or more counts. This chain links TRBV29-1 with TRBJ1-2; the D is unclear. Germline V lookup: CDR1 SQVTM, CDR2 ANQGSEA. The CDR3 runs 13 residues. V dropped 4 bases and J dropped 4 bases, with 13 bases sitting between them. The CDR3 loop is CSVGVAPGYGYTF. The CDR3 region has the DNA TGCAGCGTTGGTGTGGCCCCGGGCTATGGCTACACCTTC.

The rearrangement uses TRBV3-1 and TRBJ2-2; D unresolved. Germline assignment: CDR1 LGHDT and CDR2 YNNKEL (reference sequence). Deletions cut 0 bases from V and 6 bases from J, with 14 bases between. The CDR3 spans 16 residues. CDR3 loop: CASSQDYVEIPGELFF. CDR3 nucleotide sequence: TGTGCCAGCAGCCAAGATTACGTAGAGATCCCCGGGGAGCTGTTTTTT.

V and J are TRBV5-1 and TRBJ2-1; D tentatively fits TRBD1 or TRBD2 (5 bases each). The CDR3 has 16 residues. Germline CDR1 SGHRS, CDR2 YFSETQ. Trimming took 0 bases from V and 7 from J, leaving 17 bases between them. CDR3: CASSLGGAAGGNEQFF. In DNA form, the CDR3 reads TGCGCCAGCAGCTTGGGGGGCGCGGCGGGCGGTAATGAGCAGTTCTTC.

The chain employs TRBV14 and TRBJ2-2; 8 bases align to TRBD2. Germline V CDR1 and CDR2: SGHDN, FVKESK. Losses at the gene ends were 0 bases for V and 6 bases for J; bases not matched to a gene: 9. This CDR3 has 17 residues. In DNA form, the CDR3 reads TGTGCCAGCAGCCAAGATGTGAATAGCGGGACCGCCGGGGAGCTGTTTTTT. Amino acids: CASSQDVNSGTAGELFF.

This clonotype was seen only a few times. This sequence joins TRBV18 and TRBJ2-3; D is perhaps TRBD1 or TRBD2 (5 bases each). V was cut by 4 bases and J by 2 bases, with 13 bases left in between. CDR1 is KGHSH and CDR2 is LQKENI in the germline V gene. This CDR3 contains 15 residues. The CDR3: CASSRGYAVTDTQYF. In DNA form, the CDR3 reads TGTGCCAGCTCACGGGGGTATGCGGTCACAGATACGCAGTATTTT.

This chain connects TRBV5-1 to TRBJ2-1; D possibly uses TRBD1 or TRBD2 (6 bases each). CDR1 and CDR2 from the germline V gene are SGHRS and YFSETQ. The CDR3 is 14 residues long. The germline V and J ends were trimmed by 0 bases and 9 bases, with 13 bases remaining between them. The CDR3 coding sequence is TGCGCCAGCAGCTTGGTGTGGGGGGCAGGTGAGCAGTTCTTC. Translated, it gives CASSLVWGAGEQFF.

Turning to this clonotype: This clone may be a read error of a much larger clone one base away. This chain links TRBV12-3 or TRBV12-4 with TRBJ2-4; perhaps TRBD2 as D (6 bases). CDR3 size: 12 residues. The germline V and J ends were trimmed by 8 bases and 9 bases, with 14 bases remaining between them. CDR3 sequence: CASGYDGGIQYF. For the CDR3, the DNA is TGTGCCAGCGGCTACGACGGGGGCATTCAGTACTTC.

This clonotype came up once. The chain employs TRBV2 and TRBJ2-3; 9 nucleotides line up with TRBD2. The CDR3 has 14 amino acids. V lost 6 bases to trimming and J lost 4 bases; unmatched junction nucleotides: 5. Germline values: CDR1 SNHLY, CDR2 FYNNEI. In DNA form, the CDR3 reads TGTGCCAGCAGCGCTAGCGGGATTCCAGATACGCAGTATTTT. Its protein is CASSASGIPDTQYF.

This clonotype was seen many times. The chain joins TRBV12-3 or TRBV12-4 to TRBJ2-1; D call uncertain. There are 13 residues in the CDR3. Trimming removed 2 bases from V and 9 bases from J, with 11 bases in between. CDR3 amino acids: CASSLRPPGEQFF. Written as DNA, the CDR3 is TGTGCCAGCAGTTTACGGCCCCCGGGTGAGCAGTTCTTC.

This clonotype was counted at least ten times. The rearrangement joins TRBV20-1 to TRBJ2-7; 8 bases align to TRBD2. The CDR3 sequence is 14 residues long. J gave up 4 bases and V 7 bases, and 12 bases lay outside the gene matches. From germline, CDR1 is DFQATT and CDR2 SNEGSKA (reference sequence). The CDR3 DNA follows: TGCAGTGTTGCGCGGGAGGACCCAACATACGAGCAGTACTTC. Its translation is CSVAREDPTYEQYF.

This clonotype appeared a few times. This rearrangement joins TRBV18 to TRBJ2-3; D call uncertain. Trimming removed 4 bases at V and 0 bases at J, with 8 bases between. Germline V gene sequence: CDR1 KGHSH, CDR2 LQKENI. This CDR3 comprises 14 residues. CDR3: CASSLDLSTDTQYF. The DNA of the CDR3 is TGTGCCAGCTCACTGGACCTGAGCACAGATACGCAGTATTTT.

The chain links TRBV12-5 to TRBJ2-7; D is unresolved. Trimming left V 6 bases short and J 4 bases short, with 10 bases between. Germline loops: CDR1 LGHNT, CDR2 FRNRAP. The CDR3 contains 12 residues. In DNA, the CDR3 is TGTGCTAGTGGGAACAGTATTTACGAGCAGTACTTC. Protein: CASGNSIYEQYF.

This clonotype appeared many times. V and J are TRBV5-1 and TRBJ2-4; 7 bases fit TRBD2. Per the germline V gene, CDR1 is SGHRS and CDR2 is YFSETQ. The CDR3 consists of 16 residues. V lost 3 bases and J lost 8; bases outside the gene matches: 14. DNA of the CDR3: TGCGCCAGCAGCTCACTCGCGACCGGGAGGAGGGACATTCAGTACTTC. Residues: CASSSLATGRRDIQYF.

This clonotype was counted between two and nine times. As DNA, the CDR3 is TGTGCCAGCAGCTTGGACAGGGGGAGTGAAAAACTGTTTTTT. Its translation: CASSLDRGSEKLFF. The chain is built from TRBV5-4 and TRBJ1-4; 8 nucleotides agree with TRBD1. The CDR3 totals 14 residues. V shed 0 bases and J 7 bases; nucleotides not matched to a gene: 2. CDR1 and CDR2 (germline): SGHNT, YYREEE (reference sequence).